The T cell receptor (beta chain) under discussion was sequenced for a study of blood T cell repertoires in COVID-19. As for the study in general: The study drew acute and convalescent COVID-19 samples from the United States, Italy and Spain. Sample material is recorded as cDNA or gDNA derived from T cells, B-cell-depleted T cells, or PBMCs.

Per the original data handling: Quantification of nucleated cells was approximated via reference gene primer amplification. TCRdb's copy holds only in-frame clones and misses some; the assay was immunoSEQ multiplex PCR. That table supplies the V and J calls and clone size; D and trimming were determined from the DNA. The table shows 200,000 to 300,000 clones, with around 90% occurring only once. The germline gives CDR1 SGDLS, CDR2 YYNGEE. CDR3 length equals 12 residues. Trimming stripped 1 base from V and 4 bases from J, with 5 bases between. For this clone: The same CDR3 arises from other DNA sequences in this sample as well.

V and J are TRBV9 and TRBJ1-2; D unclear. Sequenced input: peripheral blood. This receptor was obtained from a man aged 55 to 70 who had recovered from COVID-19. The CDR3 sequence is CASSVLGYGYTF. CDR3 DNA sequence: TGTGCCAGCAGCGTACTCGGCTATGGCTACACCTTC.